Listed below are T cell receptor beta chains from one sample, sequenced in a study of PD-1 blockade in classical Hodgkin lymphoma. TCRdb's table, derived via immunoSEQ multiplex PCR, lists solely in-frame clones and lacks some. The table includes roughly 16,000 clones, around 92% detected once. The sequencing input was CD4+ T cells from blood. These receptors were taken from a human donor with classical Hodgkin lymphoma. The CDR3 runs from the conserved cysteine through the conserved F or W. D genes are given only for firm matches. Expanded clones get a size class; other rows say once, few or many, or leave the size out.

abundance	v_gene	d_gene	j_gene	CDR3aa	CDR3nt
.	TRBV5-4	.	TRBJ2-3	CASSLPSTDTQYF	TGTGCCAGCAGCTTACCGTCCACAGATACGCAGTATTTT
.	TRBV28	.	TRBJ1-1	CASSLDLNTEAFF	TGTGCCAGCAGCCTGGACTTGAACACTGAAGCTTTCTTT
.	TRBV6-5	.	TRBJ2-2	CASSYSRPSDGELFF	TGTGCCAGCAGTTACTCCCGGCCGAGCGACGGGGAGCTGTTTTTT
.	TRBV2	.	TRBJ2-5	CASIRIAIVAETQYF	TGTGCCAGCATAAGGATTGCTATCGTGGCGGAGACCCAGTACTTC
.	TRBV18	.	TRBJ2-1	CASSPRGDNEQFF	TGTGCCAGCTCACCGAGGGGGGACAATGAGCAGTTCTTC
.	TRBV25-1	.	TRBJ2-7	CASSPDSSSYEQYF	TGTGCCAGCAGCCCCGACAGCAGCTCCTACGAGCAGTACTTC
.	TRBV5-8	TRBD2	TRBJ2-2	CASSLPVSSGSSGELFF	TGTGCCAGCAGCTTGCCCGTCTCTAGCGGGAGTTCCGGGGAGCTGTTTTTT
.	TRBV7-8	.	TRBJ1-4	CASSIRVGNEKLFF	TGTGCCAGCAGCATCAGGGTCGGTAATGAAAAACTGTTTTTT
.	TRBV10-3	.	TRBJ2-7	CAISDQVKGSEQYF	TGTGCCATCAGTGATCAAGTGAAGGGATCCGAGCAGTACTTC
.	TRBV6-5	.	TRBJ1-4	CASSTGAEKLFF	TGTGCCAGCAGTACTGGGGCTGAAAAACTGTTTTTT
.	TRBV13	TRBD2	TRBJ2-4	CASSLVLAGGLNIQYF	TGTGCCAGCAGCTTAGTGCTAGCGGGAGGGTTAAACATTCAGTACTTC
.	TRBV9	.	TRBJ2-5	CASSVEGFETQYF	TGTGCCAGCAGCGTAGAGGGGTTCGAGACCCAGTACTTC
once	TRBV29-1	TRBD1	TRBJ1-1	CSVGGQAIEAFF	TGCAGCGTTGGTGGACAGGCAATTGAAGCTTTCTTT
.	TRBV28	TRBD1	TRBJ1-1	CASSTGVNFYANTEAFF	TGTGCCAGCAGCACAGGGGTGAATTTTTATGCGAACACTGAAGCTTTCTTT
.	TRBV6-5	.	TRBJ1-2	CASSYRQGTYGYTF	TGTGCCAGCAGTTACAGGCAGGGGACCTATGGCTACACCTTC
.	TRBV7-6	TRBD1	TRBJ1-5	CASSLTGISNQPQHF	TGTGCCAGCAGCTTGACAGGGATTAGCAATCAGCCCCAGCATTTT
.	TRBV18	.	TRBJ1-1	CASSPPSKTNTEAFF	TGTGCCAGCTCACCACCGTCTAAGACGAACACTGAAGCTTTCTTT
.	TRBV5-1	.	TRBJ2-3	CASSLEVTGTTKTQYF	TGCGCCAGCAGCTTGGAGGTGACAGGTACTACTAAGACGCAGTATTTT
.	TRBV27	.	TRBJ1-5	CASSFGFNQPQHF	TGTGCCAGCAGTTTTGGGTTTAATCAGCCCCAGCATTTT
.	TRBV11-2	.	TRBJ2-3	CASSLVLRDTQYF	TGTGCCAGCAGCTTAGTTCTCAGAGATACGCAGTATTTT
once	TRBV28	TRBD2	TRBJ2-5	CASSLTSGSGAQYF	TGTGCCAGCAGTTTAACTAGCGGGAGTGGGGCCCAGTACTTC
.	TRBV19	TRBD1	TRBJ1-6	CASSISTGANSPLHF	TGTGCCAGTAGTATATCGACAGGGGCGAATTCACCCCTCCACTTT
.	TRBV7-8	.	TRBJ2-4	CASSPGRTTGAKNIQYF	TGTGCCAGCAGCCCAGGTAGGACGACGGGGGCCAAAAACATTCAGTACTTC
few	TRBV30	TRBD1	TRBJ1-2	CAWGDRYYGYTF	TGTGCCTGGGGGGACAGGTACTATGGCTACACCTTC
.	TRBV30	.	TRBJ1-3	CACQGRLGNTIYF	TGTGCCTGTCAGGGTAGACTTGGAAACACCATATATTTT
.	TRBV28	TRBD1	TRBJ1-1	CASSSGTGGLTTAFF	TGTGCCAGCAGTTCCGGGACAGGGGGCCTCACCACCGCTTTCTTT
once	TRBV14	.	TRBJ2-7	CASSQVAGAREQYF	TGTGCCAGCAGCCAAGTGGCAGGGGCCCGAGAGCAGTACTTC
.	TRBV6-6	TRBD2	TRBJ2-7	CASSLTSAYEQYF	TGTGCCAGCAGCCTGACTAGCGCCTACGAGCAGTACTTC
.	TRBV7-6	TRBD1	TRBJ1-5	CASSPDRVKPQHF	TGTGCCAGCAGCCCGGACAGGGTTAAGCCCCAGCATTTT
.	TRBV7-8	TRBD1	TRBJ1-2	CASSAGGLYGYTF	TGTGCCAGCAGCGCAGGGGGCCTGTATGGCTACACCTTC
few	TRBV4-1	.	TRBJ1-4	CASSQGEKLFF	TGCGCCAGCAGCCAAGGCGAAAAACTGTTTTTT
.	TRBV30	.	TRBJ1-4	CAWSVVWGRNEKLFF	TGTGCCTGGAGTGTAGTGTGGGGAAGGAATGAAAAACTGTTTTTT
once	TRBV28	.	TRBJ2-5	CASSHPKETQYF	TGTGCCAGCAGCCACCCGAAAGAGACCCAGTACTTC
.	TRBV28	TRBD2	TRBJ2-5	CASSFLAGGGETQYF	TGTGCCAGCAGTTTTTTAGCGGGAGGGGGGGAGACCCAGTACTTC
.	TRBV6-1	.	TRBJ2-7	CASSERGGLWEQYF	TGTGCCAGCAGTGAGAGGGGGGGCCTTTGGGAGCAGTACTTC